This T cell receptor beta chain appears in the sequencing data of a study of cytomegalovirus exposure and HLA in healthy donors. V was shortened by 4 bases and J by 8 bases, with 15 bases between the two germline ends. Looked up from germline, CDR1 is LGHNA and CDR2 is YNFKEQ. The CDR3 contains 14 residues. 13 Jbeta primers and 60 Vbeta primers were used for the PCR. This table comes from immunoSEQ multiplex PCR, and its TCRdb copy is limited to in-frame clones, with some not included. This sample has about 140,000 clones, with around 85% found just once. Specimen: PBMCs. This chain links TRBV4-2 with TRBJ2-1; D is possibly TRBD2 (6 bases). This clonotype originated in a female donor in good health and CMV-seronegative. The CDR3 sequence is CASSPPGVIYEQFF. DNA of the CDR3: TGTGCCAGCAGCCCCCCGGGGGTGATCTATGAGCAGTTCTTC.